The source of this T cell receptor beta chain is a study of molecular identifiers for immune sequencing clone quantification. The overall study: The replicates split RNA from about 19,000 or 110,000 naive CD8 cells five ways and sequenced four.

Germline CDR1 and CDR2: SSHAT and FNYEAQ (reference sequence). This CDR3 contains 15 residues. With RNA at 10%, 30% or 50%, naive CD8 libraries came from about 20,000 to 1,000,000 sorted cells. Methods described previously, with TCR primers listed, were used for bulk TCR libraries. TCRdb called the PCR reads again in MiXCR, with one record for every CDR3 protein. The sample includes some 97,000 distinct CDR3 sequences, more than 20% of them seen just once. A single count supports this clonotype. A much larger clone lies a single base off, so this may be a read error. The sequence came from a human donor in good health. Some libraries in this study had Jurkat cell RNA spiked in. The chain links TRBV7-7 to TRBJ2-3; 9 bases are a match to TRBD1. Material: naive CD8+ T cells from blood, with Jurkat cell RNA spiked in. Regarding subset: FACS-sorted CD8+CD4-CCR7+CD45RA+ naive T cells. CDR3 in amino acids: CASSLGDRVADTQYF. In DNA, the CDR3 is TGTGCTAGCAGCTTAGGGGACAGGGTCGCAGATACGCAGTATTTT.